These T cell receptor beta chains were read from a single sample in a study of blood T cell repertoires in COVID-19. Libraries were prepared by immunoSEQ multiplex PCR; TCRdb keeps only in-frame clonotypes and omits some of them. This repertoire shows 250,000 to 300,000 clones, roughly 93% found once; its top ten account for about 2.5%. Source material: PBMCs or T cells enriched from blood (not recorded which). These receptor sequences come from a woman aged 35 to 49 with acute COVID-19. Both conserved end residues are part of each CDR3. The D gene is left open where the match is weak. Clone size appears in some rows only: once, few, many, or a class for an expanded clone.

once,TRBV5-1,.,TRBJ2-3,15,TGCGCCAGCAGCCGCAGCTCAGGGGTGGAGAGGACGCAGTATTTT,CASSRSSGVERTQYF
.,TRBV25-1,.,TRBJ1-2,17,TGTGCCAGCAGAAAAGGGGACTCCACCCCGCCTAACTATGGCTACACCTTC,CASRKGDSTPPNYGYTF
.,TRBV3-1/TRBV3-2,TRBD1,TRBJ1-1,14,TGTGCCAGCAGCCGATGGACAGGAGAGGGTGGAGCTTTCTTT,CASSRWTGEGGAFF
.,TRBV18,.,TRBJ1-1,13,TGTGCCAGCTCACCACCCCCGGGTGCTGAAGCTTTCTTT,CASSPPPGAEAFF
.,TRBV4-2,TRBD2,TRBJ2-1,16,TGTGCCAGCAGCAATCTAGCGGGGGGAGTCTACAATGAGCAGTTCTTC,CASSNLAGGVYNEQFF
.,TRBV23-1,TRBD2,TRBJ2-1,19,TGCGCCAGCAGTCAATCCATTACCTACCGACTAGCGGGAAGGAATGAGCAGTTCTTC,CASSQSITYRLAGRNEQFF
.,TRBV14,.,TRBJ2-7,15,TGTGCCAGCAGCCAATCGGGACAATCATTCTACGAGCAGTACTTC,CASSQSGQSFYEQYF
once,TRBV27,.,TRBJ2-7,14,TGTGCCAGCACTTCATCCGGGTCATCCTACGAGCAGTACTTC,CASTSSGSSYEQYF
.,TRBV2,.,TRBJ1-6,13,TGTGCCAGCAGAGGGGGGGTGGATTCACCCCTCCACTTT,CASRGGVDSPLHF
.,TRBV5-5,TRBD1,TRBJ2-7,13,TGTGCCAGCAGCCTGGGGACAGGGGGCGAGCAGTACTTC,CASSLGTGGEQYF
.,TRBV28,.,TRBJ2-3,12,TGTGCCAGCAGTTCTACCTCAGATACGCAGTATTTT,CASSSTSDTQYF
.,TRBV27,.,TRBJ2-3,14,TGTGCCAGCAAATACTCACCCACCACAGATACGCAGTATTTT,CASKYSPTTDTQYF
.,TRBV2,.,TRBJ2-2,15,TGTGCCAGCAGTGACAGGGTTGTGAACACCGGGGAGCTGTTTTTT,CASSDRVVNTGELFF
.,TRBV2,TRBD2,TRBJ2-5,13,TGTGCCAGCTCACCGGGGGGGCGTGAGACCCAGTACTTC,CASSPGGRETQYF
.,TRBV7-6,.,TRBJ2-6,18,TGTGCCAGCAGCTTAGTAGGAAGGGGATACTCTGGGGCCAACGTCCTGACTTTC,CASSLVGRGYSGANVLTF
.,TRBV7-9,TRBD1,TRBJ1-1,13,TGTGCCAGCAGCCCGGGGACAGACACTGAAGCTTTCTTT,CASSPGTDTEAFF
.,TRBV6-2/TRBV6-3,.,TRBJ1-1,13,TGTGCCAGCAGTTACCTCTGGAACACTGAAGCTTTCTTT,CASSYLWNTEAFF
.,TRBV7-9,TRBD2,TRBJ2-3,18,TGTGCCAGCAGCCTGGGTCTTCGGCGGGAGGGAAGCACAGATACGCAGTATTTT,CASSLGLRREGSTDTQYF
.,TRBV30,.,TRBJ2-7,12,TGTGCCTGGGCGGCAGGGGCCTACGAGCAGTACTTC,CAWAAGAYEQYF
.,TRBV7-9,.,TRBJ1-1,13,TGTGCCAGCAGCTTGCAACAGTACACTGAAGCTTTCTTT,CASSLQQYTEAFF
once,TRBV3-1/TRBV3-2,.,TRBJ2-6,15,TGTGCCAGCAGCCAGTGGGCATCCGGGGCCAACGTCCTGACTTTC,CASSQWASGANVLTF
once,TRBV7-9,TRBD1,TRBJ2-2,17,TGTGCCAGCAGCTTATCGCCGGGACAGGGGGACACCGGGGAGCTGTTTTTT,CASSLSPGQGDTGELFF
.,TRBV12-3/TRBV12-4,.,TRBJ2-7,13,TGTGCCAGCAGTTTCGGAGCAGACCACGAGCAGTACTTC,CASSFGADHEQYF
once,TRBV9,TRBD2,TRBJ2-2,18,TGTGCCAGCAGCGTCCAGCGGGAGGCCCCAGTGGGCACCGGGGAGCTGTTTTTT,CASSVQREAPVGTGELFF
.,TRBV6-2/TRBV6-3,.,TRBJ1-2,15,TGTGCCAGCAGTCCAGAGCGGATTACTAACTATGGCTACACCTTC,CASSPERITNYGYTF
.,TRBV6-5,TRBD1,TRBJ1-2,13,TGTGCCAGCAGGGGACAGGGGGCGGCTGGCTACACCTTC,CASRGQGAAGYTF
.,TRBV6-8,TRBD1,TRBJ1-2,15,TGTGCCAGCAGTTCCCAAGGACAGGGGGCTTATGGCTACACCTTC,CASSSQGQGAYGYTF
once,TRBV28,TRBD2,TRBJ2-1,17,TGTGCCAGCAGTGCTCCGGGACTAGCGGGGGGAAACAATGAGCAGTTCTTC,CASSAPGLAGGNNEQFF
.,TRBV19,.,TRBJ1-6,13,TGTGCCAGTAGTCCCCTTGGAGACTCACCCCTCCACTTT,CASSPLGDSPLHF
.,TRBV24-1,.,TRBJ2-5,14,TGTGCCACCAGTGCCAGCGGTTACCAAGAGACCCAGTACTTC,CATSASGYQETQYF
.,TRBV15,TRBD1,TRBJ2-7,14,TGTGCCACCAGCAGAGGACAGGGGGCGGGAGAGCAGTACTTC,CATSRGQGAGEQYF
once,TRBV24-1,TRBD2,TRBJ2-5,18,TGTGCCACCAGTGACCAAAGCGGGACTAGCGGGAACCAAGAGACCCAGTACTTC,CATSDQSGTSGNQETQYF
.,TRBV30,.,TRBJ1-1,11,TGTGCCTGCGGCGGGAACACTGAAGCTTTCTTT,CACGGNTEAFF
few,TRBV6-5,.,TRBJ1-1,12,TGTGCCAGCAGATCAACGACAGGCGTGGCTTTCTTT,CASRSTTGVAFF
.,TRBV5-1,.,TRBJ2-2,15,TGCGCCAGCGGCGGAGGGGCGAGGTTGGACGGGGAGCTGTTTTTT,CASGGGARLDGELFF
.,TRBV12-5,.,TRBJ2-5,12,TGTGCTAGTGGTTTGCCCGGGGAGACCCAGTACTTC,CASGLPGETQYF
once,TRBV7-9,TRBD2,TRBJ2-2,17,TGTGCCAGCAGCGTAACGGGACTAGCGGCGAACACCGGGGAGCTGTTTTTT,CASSVTGLAANTGELFF
.,TRBV2,.,TRBJ1-1,14,TGTGCCAGCACCACAACCCAAGTGAACACTGAAGCTTTCTTT,CASTTTQVNTEAFF
.,TRBV6-2/TRBV6-3,.,TRBJ2-7,15,TGTGCCAGCAGCCCCGCGGTACAGGGGAGGTACGAGCAGTACTTC,CASSPAVQGRYEQYF
.,TRBV28,.,TRBJ1-2,11,TGTGCCAGCAGTCACACCTATGGCTACACCTTC,CASSHTYGYTF
.,TRBV30,.,TRBJ2-6,13,TGTGCCTGGAGTTCGGACAAGGTCAACGTCCTGACTTTC,CAWSSDKVNVLTF
.,TRBV5-1,TRBD2,TRBJ2-1,15,TGCGCCAGCAGCGTCTATAGCGGGGGTTACAATGAGCAGTTCTTC,CASSVYSGGYNEQFF
.,TRBV7-2,TRBD2,TRBJ2-7,16,TGTGCCAGCAGCTTAGGGGGCCAGCGGGAGGGCTACGAGCAGTACTTC,CASSLGGQREGYEQYF
.,TRBV19,.,TRBJ2-6,13,TGTGCCAGCACTTACTCTGGGGCCAACGTCCTGACTTTC,CASTYSGANVLTF
.,TRBV2,.,TRBJ1-4,14,TGTGCCAGCAGTCAAACAGGGTTACATGAAAAACTGTTTTTT,CASSQTGLHEKLFF
.,TRBV19,TRBD1,TRBJ2-7,15,TGTGCCAGTAGTAGGCGGGACAGGGGACCCTACGAGCAGTACTTC,CASSRRDRGPYEQYF
few,TRBV3-1/TRBV3-2,.,TRBJ2-5,16,TGTGCCAGCAGCCAAGATCGGGTGGCAAGACAAGAGACCCAGTACTTC,CASSQDRVARQETQYF
.,TRBV28,TRBD2,TRBJ2-7,15,TGTGCCAGCAGTTTAGGTTTCGGGGGGTCCTACGAGCAGTACTTC,CASSLGFGGSYEQYF
.,TRBV18,.,TRBJ1-1,15,TGTGCCAGCTCACCACCGACAGGCCAGAACACTGAAGCTTTCTTT,CASSPPTGQNTEAFF
.,TRBV4-1,TRBD2,TRBJ2-3,17,TGCGCCAGCAGCCTAAAACTAGCGGGGGACTCCCCAGATACGCAGTATTTT,CASSLKLAGDSPDTQYF
once,TRBV4-1,.,TRBJ1-5,16,TGCGCCAGCAGCCAGGTCCAGGGAAATAGCAATCAGCCCCAGCATTTT,CASSQVQGNSNQPQHF
.,TRBV4-1,TRBD1,TRBJ2-5,17,TGCGCCAGCAGCCTAACACCCATGGACAGGATCCAAGAGACCCAGTACTTC,CASSLTPMDRIQETQYF
.,TRBV28,.,TRBJ2-1,11,TGTGCCAGCAGTTCCCTCGATGAGCAGTTCTTC,CASSSLDEQFF
.,TRBV6-1,.,TRBJ1-3,13,TGTGCCAGCAGTGAGATGACAGGAAACACCATATATTTT,CASSEMTGNTIYF
.,TRBV7-2,.,TRBJ2-1,12,TGTGCCAGCAGCTTAGGCCCGGGGGAGCAGTTCTTC,CASSLGPGEQFF
.,TRBV12-3/TRBV12-4,.,TRBJ2-1,13,TGTGCCAGCAGTATTACTAGGCAGAATGAGCAGTTCTTC,CASSITRQNEQFF
.,TRBV9,TRBD2,TRBJ2-3,15,TGTGCCAGCAGCCCGGGGACTAGCGGCACAGATACGCAGTATTTT,CASSPGTSGTDTQYF
.,TRBV18,.,TRBJ1-2,14,TGTGCCAGCTCACCACGTAGGGGTGAGGTTGGCTACACCTTC,CASSPRRGEVGYTF
.,TRBV3-1/TRBV3-2,.,TRBJ2-3,15,TGTGCCAGCAGCCAAGGCGGGGAGTCCTGGGATACGCAGTATTTT,CASSQGGESWDTQYF